This TCR beta chain was captured by sequencing in a study of blood T cell repertoires in COVID-19. Enrollees, about 18 to 95 years old, lived in some 24 US areas. Participants were placed into cohorts based on the clinical history they reported. Cohort 3 recovered donors had two negative PCRs, clearance, or symptom resolution. Method: immunoSEQ multiplex PCR; TCRdb's copy keeps in-frame clones and lacks some. The sample lists about 280,000 clones, around 85% occurring once. The CDR3 totals 15 residues. V lost 2 bases, J lost 8 bases, and 18 bases lay in between. Germline CDR1 is SGHTA and CDR2 is FQGTGA.

Specimen: PBMCs or T cells enriched from blood (not recorded which). This chain connects TRBV7-3 to TRBJ1-2; possibly TRBD1 for D (6 bases). This TCR came from a woman aged 50 to 60 who had recovered from COVID-19. The chain's CDR3 is CASSLDLRGKGGYTF. Here the CDR3 DNA reads TGTGCCAGCAGCTTAGACCTCAGGGGAAAGGGAGGCTACACCTTC.